This T cell receptor (beta chain) was documented in a study of cytomegalovirus exposure and HLA in healthy donors (dated by TCRdb to 2017 to 2019). For the wider study: An earlier analysis of roughly 500 of the donors reported under 300 Gb of sequence data and 117 million unique TCR beta sequences obtained from around 190 million T cells. In an earlier analysis of a few hundred of the donors, high-throughput TCR beta sequencing was used to judge whether each TCR beta V gene segment behaved as functional or pseudogenic. To study patterns of TCR occurrence, a later analysis re-analyzed previously published TCR beta repertoires from around 700 donors and added high-resolution HLA genotyping. In a later genetic analysis, genome-wide SNP genotypes for about 55% of the roughly 670 donors were used, and that subset was treated as a discovery cohort. Rather than using new phenotypic data, the later analysis identified candidate immune exposures from TCR beta sequences and from how often those sequences occurred across donors. All discovery cohort repertoires had been generated using a single sequencing platform. Typing coverage varied by locus: roughly 629-630 donors for A, B, C, DRB1 and DQB1; around 560 for DQA1; over 600 for DPA1; roughly 450 for DPB1. HLA typing covered class I and class II loci at four-digit resolution. The study combined high-throughput TCR immunosequencing, statistical association of individual TCRs with disease status, and machine learning to predict cytomegalovirus infection status. Donor age, sex, ethnicity and CMV serostatus were compiled alongside the repertoire data. The study was designed to test whether signatures of past pathogen exposure could be identified by cataloging public T cell receptors. About 280 gigabases of sequencing data and roughly 81 million unique TCR sequences made up an early release that covered some 640 HLA-typed donors. In addition to the first cohort of 666 subjects, a separate validation cohort of approximately 110 different subjects was used. The T cell repertoires of 550 to 850 subjects were profiled by immunosequencing and related to cytomegalovirus serostatus. Across roughly 420 genotyped donors of the cohort, an average of about 240,000 unique TCR beta nucleotide sequences per donor were sequenced, and 15% to 20% of those sequences were non-productive. Of the 350 to 450 genotyped donors, approximately 82% fell in the genetic ancestry cluster associated with self-reported Caucasian donors. Because of strong linkage in the cohort, roughly five DR-DQ haplotypes were treated as single units for association and clustering.

On the study overall, not on this receptor specifically: A later analysis associated 16,951 TCR beta sequences with specific HLA alleles at a false discovery rate of 0.05. Because HLA typing was unavailable for some donors at each locus, only the typed subset was used in association tests. In a later analysis, several top co-occurrence clusters were reported to appear linked to parvovirus B19, influenza, CMV and Epstein-Barr virus. Only TCR beta chains were sequenced in this cohort, and the absence of alpha or paired-chain data limited detectable features. Assigning TCR associations to individual alleles was difficult when HLA alleles, especially DR and DQ, strongly co-occurred. In a later analysis, the rate of TCR association differed among HLA loci, with DRB1 alleles having the most associated TCRs and HLA-C alleles having the fewest. A few of the identified cytomegalovirus-associated TCR beta chains were confirmed in vitro to be specific for cytomegalovirus antigens. The sequencing pipeline was judged likely to have produced a cluster of highly shared sequence variants as a technical artifact. A total of 150 to 200 TCR beta chains were listed by the study as associated with cytomegalovirus. CMV serostatus was the only immune exposure information available for the cohort. Presence/absence analyses assumed roughly uniform sequencing depth across donors, an assumption that may not hold. Most CMV-associated TCR beta chains appeared to be HLA-restricted in a later analysis, and the HLA associations seemed to be driven largely by CMV exposure. It was suggested by the authors that the approach could potentially be generalized to other disease states and immunological phenotypes. A further reported finding was that TCR beta sequences accurately predicted the HLA-A and HLA-B alleles for most subjects in the first cohort. While some public TCRs were present in many individuals, most TCR sequences turned up only very rarely across donors. Compared with the roughly 600-donor mean, donors in an Asian-associated ancestry cluster had fewer N-insertions in productive TCRs, according to a later genetic analysis. Some 16 rarely observed V segments, including chromosome 9 orphons, were excluded from the earlier analysis of approximately 600 of the donors because counts were too low. Cytomegalovirus status was reported to be diagnosed by the classifier with high specificity and sensitivity in both the original and validation cohorts. In a later genetic analysis, a missense DCLRE1C variant was associated with V-gene and J-gene trimming of TCR beta chains, and the association was replicated in an independent cohort. Correlated functional status among segregating V segments might reflect linkage disequilibrium, but an unknown experimental factor could not be ruled out. Because the 87-base-pair reads could not distinguish some IMGT-functional V segments, including TRBV6-2 and TRBV6-3, those segments were excluded. In an earlier analysis of approximately 600 of the donors, most TCR beta V segments were observed in productive rearrangements about 90% or about 30% of the time, broadly matching IMGT annotations. In a later analysis, HLA-associated TCR beta chains were found to be more clonally expanded and to have lower generation probabilities than equally common non-associated chains.

For this clone: Its specific antigen is unknown. Base qualities were left out, and no much larger clone turns up one base away.

The cohort was made up of approximately 670 healthy bone marrow donors. All cohort members were sampled while nominally healthy, although unrecorded immune exposures were likely present. The donor was CMV seronegative and belonged to the group of over 350 seronegative cohort members. Each donor provided a peripheral blood sample, and peripheral blood mononuclear cells were used for TCR beta sequencing. Genomic DNA extraction from the blood cell samples was performed with the Qiagen DNeasy Blood Extraction Kit. Receptor libraries were prepared by the immunoSEQ multiplex PCR assay. For the multiplex PCR, a mixture combining 60 forward primers for TCR Vbeta segments and 13 reverse primers for TCR Jbeta segments was used. The CDR3 region of rearranged TCR beta genes was amplified from genomic DNA with a multiplex PCR assay. On the Illumina HiSeq System, the amplified TCR beta libraries were sequenced as 87-base-pair reads. The authors processed their data as follows. In a later analysis, some 80 million unique TCR beta chains were counted across the roughly 670 repertoires, and some 10 million of these chains were shared by at least two donors. To remove PCR and sequencing errors, raw reads were error-corrected and collapsed into unique sequences using a nearest-neighbor algorithm that merged closely related sequences. Alignment of CDR3 sequences to IMGT reference sequences was used to assign V, D and J gene segments. Each retained sequence needed at least a six-nucleotide match to both a V gene segment and a J gene segment. Rearrangements were classified as productive when the CDR3 lacked stop codons and remained in frame with V and J, and all other rearrangements were classified as non-productive. Following IMGT convention, CDR3 was defined as the stretch from the second conserved V-encoded cysteine up to the conserved J-encoded phenylalanine. In an earlier analysis of 500 to 650 of the donors, sequences lacking an unambiguous match to a single V gene segment were excluded. An earlier analysis of 500 to 700 of the donors classified V segments as functional when productive rearrangements were above 56.7% and as segregating when the standard deviation between donors was above 5%. A statistical classification framework was developed to diagnose cytomegalovirus status using the catalog of TCR beta chain sequences. In a later analysis, TCR nucleotide sequences were compared against IMGT/GENE-DB human TR gene sequences so that V and J genes could be assigned. The TCRdist pipeline was used in a later analysis to assign CDR3 sequences and most-parsimonious VDJ recombination scenarios. A later analysis defined each TCR beta chain by its CDR3 amino acid sequence plus V-gene family, and excluded reads lacking a unique V-gene family. To address suspected cross-contamination and a sequencing artifact, a later analysis removed 592 highly shared, low-generation-probability nucleotide sequences. In a later analysis, a clonal expansion index was calculated for each public chain from normalized within-repertoire ranks of inferred template counts. A later analysis computed generation probabilities with a VDJ recombination model fitted to out-of-frame rearrangements, and checked the results against IGoR. Hypergeometric tests were used in a later analysis to score TCR-TCR, TCR-HLA and TCR-CMV co-occurrence, with a repertoire-size bias correction applied to the TCR pairs. In a later analysis, false discovery rates were estimated by permuting HLA or CMV assignments 20 times. A later analysis grouped co-occurring TCRs with DBSCAN, adding TCRdist sequence similarity when clustering within HLA-allele-positive subsets. Repertoires with fewer than 30,000 or more than 120,000 public chains, plus five repertoires with anomalous nucleotide sharing, were excluded from co-occurrence clustering. Here the immuneACCESS table is served through TCRdb, limited to in-frame sequences with V and J called. Missing clones are a known gap in these copies; in checked studies unresolved V genes cover under half, and the rest lacks a known reason. V and J calls and clone size are given by that table; D and trimming were obtained from the DNA. Here the sample has roughly 200,000 clones; 80% to 90% occur a single time. The top ten constitute 2.9% of the sample.

The V and J ends are trimmed by 6 bases and 10 bases, leaving 15 bases between them. The germline V gene encodes CDR1 KGHSH and CDR2 LQKENI. Including cysteine and phenylalanine, the CDR3 has 13 amino acids. The DNA shown is the 39-base CDR3, in frame from base 1. The sequenced sample was PBMCs. The chain couples TRBV18 to TRBJ1-4; TRBD1 is perhaps the D gene, given 6 matching bases. The clonotype originates from a man aged 25-45 years in good health and CMV-seronegative. The CDR3 amino acid sequence is: CASSPTGRGKLFF. The bases read TGTGCCAGCTCGCCAACAGGGAGGGGAAAACTGTTTTTT.